These 12 T cell receptor beta chains share one sample of origin, sequenced in a study of T cells in Graves' hyperthyroidism and ophthalmopathy. RNA transcripts were the template for amplifying TCR beta CDR3 regions. Researchers ran a first-round RT-PCR on the TCR CDR3 using the HTBI primer set. TCRdb used MiXCR to reprocess the multiplex PCR reads, holding one entry per CDR3 protein. The sample yields about 400,000 distinct CDR3 sequences, about 15% seen once. The sample consisted of blood. All receptors come from a woman aged 25 to 39 with Graves' ophthalmopathy.

This clonotype has a count of ten or more. The rearrangement uses TRBV12-5 and TRBJ2-1, with D maybe TRBD1 (6 bases). Germline V gene data show CDR1 as LGHNT and CDR2 as FRNRAP. This CDR3 region has 16 residues. The V end lost 7 bases, the J end lost 0 bases, and 16 bases lay between the germline ends. Here the CDR3 reads CASDRVADYSYNEQFF. The CDR3 bases are TGTGCTAGTGACAGGGTGGCTGACTACTCCTACAATGAGCAGTTCTTC.

This clonotype was observed at least ten times. The chain combines TRBV20-1 with TRBJ2-1, with a tentative D call TRBD1 (5 bases). This CDR3 region has 15 residues. Germline CDR1 and CDR2: DFQATT and SNEGSKA (reference sequence). Trimming took off 0 bases at V and 3 bases at J, with 12 bases between the two ends. CDR3 in amino acids: CSARDIKGNYNEQFF. DNA for the CDR3: TGCAGTGCTAGAGATATCAAGGGGAACTACAATGAGCAGTTCTTC.

This clonotype was recorded many times. The limits of the CDR3 on the DNA are not certain, so only TCRdb's listed CDR3 is given. V is TRBV28 and J is TRBJ2-5. A total of 14 residues make up the CDR3, ends included. From germline, CDR1 is MDHEN and CDR2 SYDVKM. CDR3 region: CASSFLAAQETQYF.

A note on this clonotype: This clone may be a read error of a much larger clone one base away. This chain uses TRBV27 with TRBJ1-1; a possible D gene is TRBD1 (6 bases). CDR3 size: 15 residues. Germline V gene sequence: CDR1 MNHEY, CDR2 SMNVEV (reference sequence). Trimming took off 8 bases at V and 3 bases at J, with 19 bases between the two ends. CDR3 DNA: TGTGCCAGCGGAGTGGACCCCGCAGGGGACACTGAAGCTTTCTTT. This sequence encodes CASGVDPAGDTEAFF.

This clonotype was counted ten times or more. The V and J genes are TRBV28 and TRBJ2-1; tentative D call: TRBD2 (6 bases). This CDR3 contains 16 residues. Trimming removed 5 bases at V and 0 bases at J, with 14 bases between. CDR1 is MDHEN, CDR2 SYDVKM, per germline. CDR3 protein: CASSKTAGSSYNEQFF. CDR3 DNA: TGTGCCAGCAGTAAGACGGCGGGGAGCTCCTACAATGAGCAGTTCTTC. Full variable domain (remainder filled in from reference TRBV28 and TRBJ2-1): DVKVTQSSRYLVKRTGEKVFLECVQDMDHENMFWYRQDPGLGLRLIYFSYDVKMKEKGDIPEGYSVSREKKERFSLILESASTNQTSMYLCASSKTAGSSYNEQFFGPGTRLTVL.

Comments on this clonotype: Since a much larger clone is just one base distant, this may be a read error. This rearrangement joins TRBV19 to TRBJ1-5; 7 positions agree with TRBD1. The CDR3 is made up of 14 amino acids. J gave up 4 bases and V 10 bases, and 10 bases lay outside the gene matches. Germline-derived CDR1 and CDR2 are LNHDA and SQIVND (reference sequence). The DNA for the CDR3 is TGTGCCACGTGGACAGGAACCCCTAATCAGCCCCAGCATTTT. This sequence encodes CATWTGTPNQPQHF.

This clonotype showed up many times. The rearrangement links TRBV18 to TRBJ1-6, with D maybe TRBD1 (6 bases). The germline CDR1 and CDR2 sequences are KGHSH and LQKENI. CDR3 length: 16 amino acids. Trimming stripped 5 bases from V and 8 bases from J, with 19 bases between. CDR3 residues: CASSGKRGNPHSPLHF. DNA of the CDR3: TGTGCCAGCTCAGGAAAGAGGGGGAATCCGCATTCACCCCTCCACTTT.

This clonotype was observed at least ten times. The chain employs TRBV12-3 or TRBV12-4 and TRBJ1-1; perhaps TRBD1 as D (5 bases). The CDR3 consists of 14 residues. V gave up 1 base and J gave up 3 bases, with 9 bases separating them. CDR3 sequence (DNA): TGTGCCAGCAGTTTAGGGGGCGAGGACACTGAAGCTTTCTTT. Protein product: CASSLGGEDTEAFF.

Concerning this clonotype itself: This clone may be a read error of a much larger clone one base away. V usage is TRBV11-1 and J usage is TRBJ2-2; D is perhaps TRBD1 (5 bases). Germline-derived CDR1 and CDR2 are SGHAT and FQDESV (reference sequence). CDR3 length equals 13 residues. CDR3 amino acids: CASGLSQGGELFF. CDR3 bases: TGTGCCAGCGGCTTATCTCAGGGCGGGGAGCTGTTTTTT.

The table lists this clonotype with many counts. J is TRBJ2-2 and V is TRBV27; possible D gene TRBD1, 6 bases. This CDR3 has 14 amino acids. The ends were cut back, 5 bases at V and 5 bases at J, with 12 bases in the middle. CDR1 MNHEY and CDR2 SMNVEV come from the germline V gene (reference sequence). The CDR3 nucleotides are TGTGCCAGCAGTGGGGCAGGGACAACCGGGGAGCTGTTTTTT. This translates into CASSGAGTTGELFF.

In this sample, this clonotype turned up many times. The chain has TRBV6-1 and TRBJ2-3; 7 bases are shared with TRBD1. Losses at the gene ends were 5 bases for V and 6 bases for J; bases not matched to a gene: 17. The length of the CDR3 is 17 residues. Germline CDR1 MNHNS, CDR2 SASEGT. CDR3 DNA sequence: TGTGCCAGCAGTCCTAAAATAATACAGGGGATAGGCGATACGCAGTATTTT. It encodes CASSPKIIQGIGDTQYF.

This clonotype was found many times. The chain links TRBV3-1 to TRBJ2-1, with D hard to call. This CDR3 contains 15 residues. The V gene's germline CDR1 is LGHDT and CDR2 YNNKEL (reference sequence). With 4 bases removed from V and 2 bases from J, the gap between germline ends came to 12 bases. The CDR3 protein is CASSPYDATYNEQFF. CDR3 coding DNA: TGTGCCAGCAGCCCTTACGACGCTACCTACAATGAGCAGTTCTTC.